This T cell receptor (beta chain) was recovered during a study of control samples from healthy donors and cancer patients. Generated by immunoSEQ multiplex PCR, the TCRdb table keeps only in-frame clones and is missing some. The sample contains approximately 120,000 clones, roughly nine tenths of which appear only once. Unmatched junction bases numbered 8, after V lost 3 bases and J lost 5 bases. CDR1 and CDR2 from the germline V gene are SGHNT and YYREEE (reference sequence). This CDR3 is 15 amino acids long. Sequenced material: blood. This sequence was found in a man aged 18 to 30 in good health. The chain recombines TRBV5-4 with TRBJ2-5, with 9 bases lining up with TRBD1. CDR3 bases: TGTGCCAGCAGCTGGCATCCAGGGACAGGGGAGACCCAGTACTTC. Translation: CASSWHPGTGETQYF.